The TCR beta chain under discussion was sequenced for a study of Graves' ophthalmopathy and Graves' hyperthyroidism. This clonotype turned up a few times. Using RNA transcripts, the TCR beta CDR3 regions were amplified. The authors performed first-round RT-PCR with HTBI primers and then a second-round multiplex PCR. Using its own MiXCR run on the multiplex PCR reads, TCRdb lists one record per CDR3 protein. The table records approximately 460,000 distinct CDR3 sequences, around 15% of them present only once. Presentation of ophthalmopathy in the donors involved moderate-to-severe activity, CAS ≥3, NOSPECS ≥4 and a duration under 3 months. The PBMCs had their origin in 10 ml of fresh peripheral blood. This CDR3 contains 13 residues. Per germline, CDR1 MGHRA and CDR2 YSYEKL. The V and J ends lost 3 bases and 7 bases respectively, with 12 bases between them.

The chain has TRBV4-1 and TRBJ1-1, with D possibly matching TRBD1 (6 bases). The source material was blood. The sequence was obtained from a woman in her 30s with Graves' ophthalmopathy. DNA of the CDR3: TGCGCCAGCAGCCACGTGGACAGTCTTGAAGCTTTCTTT. This sequence encodes CASSHVDSLEAFF.